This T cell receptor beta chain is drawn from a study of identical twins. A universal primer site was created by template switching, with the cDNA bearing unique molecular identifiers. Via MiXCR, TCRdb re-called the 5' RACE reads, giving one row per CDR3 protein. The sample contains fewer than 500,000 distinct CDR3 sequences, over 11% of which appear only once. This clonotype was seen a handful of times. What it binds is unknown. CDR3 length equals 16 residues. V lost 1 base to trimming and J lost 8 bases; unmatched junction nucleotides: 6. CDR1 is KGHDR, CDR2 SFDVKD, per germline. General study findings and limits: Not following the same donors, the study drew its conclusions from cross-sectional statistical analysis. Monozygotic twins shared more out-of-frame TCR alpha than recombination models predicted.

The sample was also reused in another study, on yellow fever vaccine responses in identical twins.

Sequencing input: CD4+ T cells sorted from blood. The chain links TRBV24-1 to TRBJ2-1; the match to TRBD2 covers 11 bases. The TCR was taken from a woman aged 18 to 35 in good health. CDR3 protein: CATSDLTSGSLDEQFF. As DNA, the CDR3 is TGTGCCACCAGTGATTTAACTAGCGGGAGTTTGGATGAGCAGTTCTTC.